The rows below give T cell receptor beta chains drawn from one sample of a study of cytomegalovirus exposure and HLA in healthy donors. The method was immunoSEQ multiplex PCR; TCRdb's version includes in-frame clones alone and lacks a portion of them. The sample shows around 78,000 clones, roughly 63% of them seen only once. The sequenced material came from PBMCs. These receptors were obtained from a young man in good health and CMV-seropositive. The CDR3 runs from the conserved cysteine through the conserved F or W. Fields, in order: clone size, J gene, V gene, D gene, CDR3 protein, CDR3 DNA. D genes are given only for firm matches. The listing skips clone size in some rows; elsewhere it reads once, few, many or a size class.

>.|TRBJ2-7|TRBV27|TRBD1
CASSGTGGASYEQYF
TGTGCCAGCAGTGGTACAGGGGGCGCGTCATACGAGCAGTACTTC
>.|TRBJ1-5|TRBV19|.
CASSIPEASNQPQHF
TGTGCCAGTAGTATTCCGGAGGCTAGCAATCAGCCCCAGCATTTT
>.|TRBJ2-1|TRBV6-6|TRBD1
CASSTGQGGNEQFF
TGTGCCAGCAGTACGGGACAGGGTGGGAATGAGCAGTTCTTC
>few|TRBJ1-4|TRBV29-1|.
CSVAGGCEKLFF
TGCAGCGTTGCGGGGGGCTGTGAAAAACTGTTTTTT
>.|TRBJ2-3|TRBV7-3|.
CASSSKGGRVPDTQYF
TGTGCCAGCAGTTCAAAGGGAGGTCGAGTCCCAGATACGCAGTATTTT
>few|TRBJ1-6|TRBV2|TRBD1
CASRLDRGDNSPLHF
TGTGCCAGCAGGCTCGACAGGGGCGATAATTCACCCCTCCACTTT
>.|TRBJ2-7|TRBV5-5|TRBD2
CASSFEASGGFTYEQYF
TGTGCCAGCAGCTTCGAGGCTAGCGGGGGGTTCACCTACGAGCAGTACTTC
>.|TRBJ2-7|TRBV14|.
CASSQAYEQYF
TGTGCCAGCAGCCAAGCTTACGAGCAGTACTTC
>.|TRBJ2-7|TRBV6-1|.
CASRKRDGSSYEQYF
TGTGCCAGCAGAAAAAGGGACGGGAGCTCCTACGAGCAGTACTTC
>.|TRBJ1-1|TRBV7-9|.
CASSRATGLNTEAFF
TGTGCCAGCAGCCGTGCGACAGGTCTGAACACTGAAGCTTTCTTT
>.|TRBJ2-7|TRBV7-2|.
CASSLQSTKAYEQYF
TGTGCCAGCAGCTTACAGTCGACTAAAGCCTACGAGCAGTACTTC
>.|TRBJ2-5|TRBV15|TRBD2
CATSRDLASGPQETQYF
TGTGCCACCAGCAGAGATTTGGCTAGCGGGCCCCAAGAGACCCAGTACTTC
>.|TRBJ1-1|TRBV18|.
CASSSDSSGDGNTEAFF
TGTGCCAGCTCATCGGATTCGTCGGGGGATGGAAACACTGAAGCTTTCTTT
>.|TRBJ2-7|TRBV7-9|.
CASCDHRVLPYEQYF
TGTGCCAGCTGCGACCACAGGGTTCTACCCTACGAGCAGTACTTC
>.|TRBJ2-7|TRBV9|TRBD1
CASSAGGQQYF
TGTGCCAGCAGCGCAGGGGGCCAGCAATACTTC
>.|TRBJ1-2|TRBV5-1|.
CASSLSGQSHYGYTF
TGCGCCAGCAGCTTGTCCGGACAGAGTCACTATGGCTACACCTTC
>once|TRBJ2-7|TRBV18|TRBD1
CASSTSGTGGHEQYF
TGTGCCAGCTCAACATCCGGGACAGGGGGCCACGAGCAGTACTTC
>.|TRBJ1-6|TRBV28|TRBD1
CASSLNRGHNSPLHF
TGTGCCAGCAGTTTAAACAGGGGGCACAATTCACCCCTCCACTTT
>.|TRBJ2-1|TRBV4-1|.
CASSRGRAREIYNEQFF
TGCGCCAGCAGCCGGGGGCGGGCGCGGGAGATATACAATGAGCAGTTCTTC
>once|TRBJ2-2|TRBV7-3|TRBD2
CASSLNGGRAGELFF
TGTGCCAGCAGCTTAAACGGCGGGAGGGCCGGGGAGCTGTTTTTT
>.|TRBJ1-2|TRBV7-7|.
CASSPGQIYGYTF
TGTGCCAGCAGCCCCGGACAAATCTATGGCTACACCTTC
>.|TRBJ1-1|TRBV2|.
CASQTRQTNTEAFF
TGTGCCAGCCAAACCCGACAAACCAACACTGAAGCTTTCTTT
>.|TRBJ2-1|TRBV5-5|TRBD2
CASSWAYTSGGYNEQFF
TGTGCCAGCAGCTGGGCGTATACTAGCGGGGGATACAATGAGCAGTTCTTC
>.|TRBJ2-3|TRBV19|TRBD1
CASRKQGASTDTQYF
TGTGCCAGTAGGAAACAGGGGGCGAGCACAGATACGCAGTATTTT
>.|TRBJ1-1|TRBV5-1|.
CASSLVFAKQENTEAFF
TGCGCCAGCAGCTTGGTGTTCGCTAAACAGGAGAACACTGAAGCTTTCTTT
>.|TRBJ1-5|TRBV19|.
CASSDPGLNQPQHF
TGTGCCAGTAGTGACCCGGGACTAAATCAGCCCCAGCATTTT
>few|TRBJ2-1|TRBV7-2|TRBD2
CASSFWPSGSHNEQFF
TGTGCCAGCAGCTTTTGGCCTAGCGGGAGCCACAATGAGCAGTTCTTC
>few|TRBJ2-1|TRBV19|.
CASRGLAWDEQFF
TGTGCCAGTAGAGGGCTAGCGTGGGATGAGCAGTTCTTC
>.|TRBJ2-7|TRBV7-6|TRBD1
CASSSGTGGSIQYF
TGTGCCAGCAGCTCCGGGACAGGGGGTTCGATACAGTACTTC
>.|TRBJ1-5|TRBV4-1|TRBD1
CASSQGQGNQPQHF
TGCGCCAGCAGCCAAGGACAGGGAAATCAGCCCCAGCATTTT
>.|TRBJ2-7|TRBV4-3|.
CASSQEWQYYYEQYF
TGCGCCAGCAGCCAAGAGTGGCAATACTACTACGAGCAGTACTTC
>.|TRBJ2-7|TRBV5-4|TRBD1
CASSPGQGSFYEQYF
TGTGCCAGCAGCCCAGGACAGGGCAGTTTCTACGAGCAGTACTTC
>few|TRBJ2-7|TRBV2|.
CASSRGLSSYEQYF
TGTGCCAGCAGTCGTGGACTAAGCTCCTACGAGCAGTACTTC
>few|TRBJ1-1|TRBV7-3|.
CASHEGGTEAFF
TGTGCCAGTCACGAGGGAGGCACTGAAGCTTTCTTT
>few|TRBJ2-7|TRBV11-1|TRBD2
CASSWSGAGEQYF
TGTGCCAGCAGCTGGAGCGGGGCAGGGGAGCAGTACTTC
>.|TRBJ2-3|TRBV5-8|.
CASRLAKGRRTDTQYF
TGTGCCAGCAGGCTCGCTAAGGGGAGGCGCACAGATACGCAGTATTTT
>.|TRBJ2-2|TRBV6-5|TRBD2
CASSSLAGEAGELFF
TGTGCCAGCAGTTCACTAGCGGGAGAGGCCGGGGAGCTGTTTTTT
>.|TRBJ2-7|TRBV5-4|TRBD1
CASSHGQGVYEQYF
TGTGCCAGCAGCCACGGACAGGGCGTCTACGAGCAGTACTTC
>.|TRBJ2-2|TRBV4-1|TRBD1
CASSQGQGLTGELFF
TGCGCCAGCAGCCAAGGACAGGGCCTCACCGGGGAGCTGTTTTTT
>.|TRBJ2-5|TRBV19|.
CASSRTRGYQETQYF
TGTGCCAGTAGTAGAACGAGGGGGTACCAAGAGACCCAGTACTTC
>.|TRBJ1-1|TRBV5-5|TRBD1
CASSLELWTGGTEAFF
TGTGCCAGCAGCTTGGAACTGTGGACAGGGGGCACTGAAGCTTTCTTT
>.|TRBJ1-1|TRBV5-1|.
CASSLKGFGNTEAFF
TGCGCCAGCAGCTTGAAGGGGTTTGGAAACACTGAAGCTTTCTTT